Reported below is one TCR beta chain. Template for every sorted-subset replicate PCR totaled about 200 ng DNA, 25,000 to 35,000 T cell genomes. TCRdb keeps only in-frame clones here, not all; method: immunoSEQ multiplex PCR. The repertoire includes about 2.1 million clones, just over 90% of them detected once, and 1.5% to 2% sits in the top ten. The sample is drawn from a study of shared clonotypes between healthy human individuals. Positively selected for CCR7, the CD45RO-negative cells used as naive CD8 cells excluded terminally differentiated effector memory CD45RA+ cells. The receptor comes from a man between 18 and 35 years old in good health. Some clones in this sample may be carry-over from other donors' samples. The sequencing sample was made of naive CD8+ T cells from PBMCs.

The CDR3 loop is CASSNVVGAGNTIYF. The CDR3, as DNA: TGTGCCAGCAGCAATGTCGTGGGGGCTGGAAACACCATATATTTT. The gene calls are TRBV13 and TRBJ1-3; perhaps TRBD1 as D (5 bases). V lost 5 bases and J 2 bases, leaving 13 bases between the germline ends. Germline V gives CDR1 PRHDT, CDR2 FYEKMQ (reference sequence). This CDR3 has 15 residues.